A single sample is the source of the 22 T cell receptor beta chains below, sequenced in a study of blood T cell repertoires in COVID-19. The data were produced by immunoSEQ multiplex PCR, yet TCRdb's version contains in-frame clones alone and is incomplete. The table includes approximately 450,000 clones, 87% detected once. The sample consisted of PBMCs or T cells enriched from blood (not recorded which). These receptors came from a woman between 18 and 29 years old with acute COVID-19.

CDR3 loop: CASSPRSGGSYEQYF. The CDR3 DNA follows: TGTGCCAGCAGTCCTCGGTCGGGAGGCTCCTACGAGCAGTACTTC. The rearrangement uses TRBV27 and TRBJ2-7, with 7 bases lining up with TRBD2. This CDR3 region has 15 residues. Germline V gene lookup returns CDR1 MNHEY and CDR2 SMNVEV (reference sequence). V was clipped by 5 bases and J by 0 bases; unmatched bases: 7.

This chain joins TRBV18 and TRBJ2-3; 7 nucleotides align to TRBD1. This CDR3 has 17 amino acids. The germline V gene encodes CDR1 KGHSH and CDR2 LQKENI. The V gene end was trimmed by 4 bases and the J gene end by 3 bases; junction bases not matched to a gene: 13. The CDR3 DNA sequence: TGTGCCAGCTCACAGACGGGACAGAGCTTGGGGACAGATACGCAGTATTTT. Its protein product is CASSQTGQSLGTDTQYF.

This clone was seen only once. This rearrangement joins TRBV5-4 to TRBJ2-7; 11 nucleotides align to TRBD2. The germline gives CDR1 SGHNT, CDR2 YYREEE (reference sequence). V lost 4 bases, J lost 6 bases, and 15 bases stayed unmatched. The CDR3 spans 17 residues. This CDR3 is CASSKGVTSGRDSEQYF. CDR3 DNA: TGTGCCAGCAGCAAAGGGGTTACTAGCGGGAGAGATTCCGAGCAGTACTTC.

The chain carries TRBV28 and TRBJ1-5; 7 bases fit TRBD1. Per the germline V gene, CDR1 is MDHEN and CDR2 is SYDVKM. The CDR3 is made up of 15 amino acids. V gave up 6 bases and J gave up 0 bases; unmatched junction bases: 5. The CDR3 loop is CASRRQGISNQPQHF. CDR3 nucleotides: TGTGCCAGCAGGAGACAGGGAATTAGCAATCAGCCCCAGCATTTT.

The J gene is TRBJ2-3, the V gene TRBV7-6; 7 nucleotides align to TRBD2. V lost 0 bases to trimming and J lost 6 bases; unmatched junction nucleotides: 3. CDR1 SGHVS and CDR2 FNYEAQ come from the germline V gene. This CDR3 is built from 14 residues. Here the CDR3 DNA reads TGTGCCAGCAGCTTAGCGGGGGGGGAGGATACGCAGTATTTT. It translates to CASSLAGGEDTQYF.

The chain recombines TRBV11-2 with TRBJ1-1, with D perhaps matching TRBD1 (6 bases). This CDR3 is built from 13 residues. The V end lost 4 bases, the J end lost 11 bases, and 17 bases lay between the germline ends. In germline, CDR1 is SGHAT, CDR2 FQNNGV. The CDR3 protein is CASSSLRRDKAFF. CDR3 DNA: TGTGCCAGCAGCTCCCTTCGACGGGACAAGGCTTTCTTT.

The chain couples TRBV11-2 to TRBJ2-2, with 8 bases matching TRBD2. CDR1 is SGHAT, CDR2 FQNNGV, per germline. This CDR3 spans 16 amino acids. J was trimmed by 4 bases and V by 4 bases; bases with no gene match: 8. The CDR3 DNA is TGTGCCAGCAGCTCCATGAGCGGGGGAGGCACCGGGGAGCTGTTTTTT. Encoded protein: CASSSMSGGGTGELFF.

As DNA, the CDR3 is TGTGCCAGCAGCCCGACTAGCGGGGGGGTAGATACGCAGTATTTT. Translating it yields CASSPTSGGVDTQYF. The chain joins TRBV7-9 to TRBJ2-3; 14 positions match TRBD2. With 5 bases clipped from V and 5 bases from J, the junction kept 3 bases outside the gene matches. Germline V CDR1 and CDR2: SEHNR, FQNEAQ (reference sequence). CDR3 length: 15 residues. Full variable domain (missing parts from reference TRBV7-9 and TRBJ2-3): DTGVSQNPRHKITKRGQNVTFRCDPISEHNRLYWYRQTLGQGPEFLTYFQNEAQLEKSRLLSDRFSAERPKGSFSTLEIQRTEQGDSAMYLCASSPTSGGVDTQYFGPGTRLTVL.

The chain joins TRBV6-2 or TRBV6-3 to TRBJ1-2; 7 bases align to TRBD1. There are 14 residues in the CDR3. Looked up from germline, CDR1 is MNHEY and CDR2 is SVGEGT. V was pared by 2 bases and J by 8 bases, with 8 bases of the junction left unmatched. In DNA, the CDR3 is TGTGCCAGCAGTTACCCTTCGACAGGGAAAGGCTACACCTTC. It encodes CASSYPSTGKGYTF.

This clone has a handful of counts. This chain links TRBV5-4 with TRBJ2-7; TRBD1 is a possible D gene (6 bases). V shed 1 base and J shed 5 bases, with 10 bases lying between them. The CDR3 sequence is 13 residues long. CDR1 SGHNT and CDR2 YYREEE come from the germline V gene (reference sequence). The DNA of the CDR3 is TGTGCCAGCAGCTTGCCAGGGGTTGACGAGCAGTACTTC. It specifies CASSLPGVDEQYF.

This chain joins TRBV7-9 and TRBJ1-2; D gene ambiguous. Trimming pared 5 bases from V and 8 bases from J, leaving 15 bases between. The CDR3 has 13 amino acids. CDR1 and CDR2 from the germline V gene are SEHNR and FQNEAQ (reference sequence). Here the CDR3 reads CASSLDTGRGYTF. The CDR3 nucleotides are TGTGCCAGCAGCCTCGACACGGGGAGAGGCTACACCTTC.

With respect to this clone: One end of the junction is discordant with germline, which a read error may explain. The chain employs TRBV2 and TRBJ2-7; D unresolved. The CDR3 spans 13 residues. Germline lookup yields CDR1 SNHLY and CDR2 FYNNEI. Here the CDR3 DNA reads TGTGCCAGCAGCAACAGATACTCCCACGAGCAGTACTTC. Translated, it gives CASSNRYSHEQYF.

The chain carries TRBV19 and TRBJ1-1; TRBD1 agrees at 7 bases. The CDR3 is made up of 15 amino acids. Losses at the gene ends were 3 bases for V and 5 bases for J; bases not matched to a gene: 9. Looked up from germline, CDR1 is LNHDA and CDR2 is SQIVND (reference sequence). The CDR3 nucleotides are TGTGCCAGTAGTATCGGACAAGGGGGCTTGACTGAAGCTTTCTTT. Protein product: CASSIGQGGLTEAFF. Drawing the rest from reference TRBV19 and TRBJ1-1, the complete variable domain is DGGITQSPKYLFRKEGQNVTLSCEQNLNHDAMYWYRQDPGQGLRLIYYSQIVNDFQKGDIAEGYSVSREKKESFPLTVTSAQKNPTAFYLCASSIGQGGLTEAFFGQGTRLTVV.

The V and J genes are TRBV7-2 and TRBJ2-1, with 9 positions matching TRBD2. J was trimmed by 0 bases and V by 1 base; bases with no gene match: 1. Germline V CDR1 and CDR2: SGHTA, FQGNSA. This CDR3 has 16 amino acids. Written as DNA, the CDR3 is TGTGCCAGCAGCTTAGGCGGGAGGGCCTCCTACAATGAGCAGTTCTTC. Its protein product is CASSLGGRASYNEQFF. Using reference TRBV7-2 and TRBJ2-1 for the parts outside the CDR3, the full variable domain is GAGVSQSPSNKVTEKGKDVELRCDPISGHTALYWYRQSLGQGLEFLIYFQGNSAPDKSGLPSDRFSAERTGGSVSTLTIQRTQQEDSAVYLCASSLGGRASYNEQFFGPGTRLTVL.

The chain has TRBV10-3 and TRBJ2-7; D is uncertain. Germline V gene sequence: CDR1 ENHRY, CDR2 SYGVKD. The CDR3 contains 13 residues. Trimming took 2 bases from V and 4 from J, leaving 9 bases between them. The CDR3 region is CAISEESGYEQYF. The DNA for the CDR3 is TGTGCCATCAGTGAGGAGTCCGGTTACGAGCAGTACTTC.

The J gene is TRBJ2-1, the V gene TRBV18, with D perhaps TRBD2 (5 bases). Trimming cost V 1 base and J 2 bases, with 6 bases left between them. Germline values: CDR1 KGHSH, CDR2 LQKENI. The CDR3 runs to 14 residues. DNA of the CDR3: TGTGCCAGCTCACCACGGGAGACCTACAATGAGCAGTTCTTC. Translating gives CASSPRETYNEQFF.

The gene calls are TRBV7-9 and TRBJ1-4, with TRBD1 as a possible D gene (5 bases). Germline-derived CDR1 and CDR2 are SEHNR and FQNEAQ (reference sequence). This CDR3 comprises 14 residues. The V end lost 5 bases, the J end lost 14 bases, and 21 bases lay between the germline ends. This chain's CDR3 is CASSRIPQGRGLFF. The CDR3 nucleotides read TGTGCCAGCAGCCGTATCCCTCAGGGTAGGGGTCTGTTTTTT. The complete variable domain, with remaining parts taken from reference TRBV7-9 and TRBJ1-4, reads DTGVSQNPRHKITKRGQNVTFRCDPISEHNRLYWYRQTLGQGPEFLTYFQNEAQLEKSRLLSDRFSAERPKGSFSTLEIQRTEQGDSAMYLCASSRIPQGRGLFFGSGTQLSVL.

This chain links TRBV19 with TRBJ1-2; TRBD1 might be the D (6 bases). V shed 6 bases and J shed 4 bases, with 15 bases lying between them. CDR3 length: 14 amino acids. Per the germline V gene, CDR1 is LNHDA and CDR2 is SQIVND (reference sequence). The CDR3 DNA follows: TGTGCCAGTAGCGTCGCAGGGGTGCTCTATGGCTACACCTTC. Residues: CASSVAGVLYGYTF. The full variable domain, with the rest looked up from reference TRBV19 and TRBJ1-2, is DGGITQSPKYLFRKEGQNVTLSCEQNLNHDAMYWYRQDPGQGLRLIYYSQIVNDFQKGDIAEGYSVSREKKESFPLTVTSAQKNPTAFYLCASSVAGVLYGYTFGSGTRLTVV.

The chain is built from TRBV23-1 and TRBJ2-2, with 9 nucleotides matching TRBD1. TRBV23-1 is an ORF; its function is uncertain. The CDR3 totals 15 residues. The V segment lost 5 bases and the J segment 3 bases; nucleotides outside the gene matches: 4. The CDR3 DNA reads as TGCGCCAGCAGTTCCGGGACAGGGTACACCGGGGAGCTGTTTTTT. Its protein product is CASSSGTGYTGELFF.

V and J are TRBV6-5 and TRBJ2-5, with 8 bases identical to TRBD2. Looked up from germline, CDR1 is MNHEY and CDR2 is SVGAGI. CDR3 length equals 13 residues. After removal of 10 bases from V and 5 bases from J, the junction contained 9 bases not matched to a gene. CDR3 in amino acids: CATDGLAGETQYF. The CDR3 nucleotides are TGTGCCACCGACGGACTAGCTGGTGAGACCCAGTACTTC.

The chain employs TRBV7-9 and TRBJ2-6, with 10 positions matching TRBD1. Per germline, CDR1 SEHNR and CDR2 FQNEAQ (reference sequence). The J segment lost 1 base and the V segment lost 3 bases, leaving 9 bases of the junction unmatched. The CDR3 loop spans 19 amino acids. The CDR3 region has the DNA TGTGCCAGCAGCTTTGGACAGGGGGAAAAACAATCTGGGGCCAACGTCCTGACTTTC. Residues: CASSFGQGEKQSGANVLTF.

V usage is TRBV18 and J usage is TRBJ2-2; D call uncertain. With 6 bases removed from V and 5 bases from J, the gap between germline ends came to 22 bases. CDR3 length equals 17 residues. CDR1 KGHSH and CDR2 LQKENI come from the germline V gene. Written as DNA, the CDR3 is TGTGCCAGCTCCCCAAGGTGGAGCTCTCGGCAGACCGGGGAGCTGTTTTTT. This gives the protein CASSPRWSSRQTGELFF.